Here is one T cell receptor (beta chain) with its context. The V segment lost 4 bases and the J segment 5 bases; nucleotides outside the gene matches: 5. Germline CDR1 KGHDR, CDR2 SFDVKD. This CDR3 comprises 15 residues. The sample is drawn from a study of blood T cell repertoires in COVID-19. Study-wide context: Acute and convalescent COVID-19 samples came from the United States, Italy and Spain.

Some clones are missing from TCRdb's copy, which holds only in-frame ones; the method was immunoSEQ multiplex PCR. Of fewer than 180,000 clones in the sample, more than 75% are singletons; the top ten hold roughly 2.2%. V usage is TRBV24-1 and J usage is TRBJ1-1, with 11 bases that match TRBD1. Sequences were obtained from peripheral blood. This receptor was taken from a man between 65 and 79 years old with acute or convalescent COVID-19. The CDR3, as DNA: TGTGCCACCAGTGAATCCGGGACAGGGGGAACTGAAGCTTTCTTT. It yields the protein CATSESGTGGTEAFF.